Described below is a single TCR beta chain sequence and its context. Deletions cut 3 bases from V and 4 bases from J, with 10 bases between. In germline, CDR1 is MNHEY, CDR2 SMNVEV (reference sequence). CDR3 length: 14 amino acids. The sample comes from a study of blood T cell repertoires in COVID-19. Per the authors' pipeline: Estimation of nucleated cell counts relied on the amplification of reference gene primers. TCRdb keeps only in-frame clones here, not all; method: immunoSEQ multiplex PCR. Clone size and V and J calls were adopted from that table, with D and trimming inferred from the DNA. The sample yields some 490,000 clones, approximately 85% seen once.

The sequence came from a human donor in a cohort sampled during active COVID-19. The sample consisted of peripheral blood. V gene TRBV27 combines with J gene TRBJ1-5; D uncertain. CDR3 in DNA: TGTGCCAGCAGTTTTTGGCCCTCAAATCAGCCCCAGCATTTT. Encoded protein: CASSFWPSNQPQHF.